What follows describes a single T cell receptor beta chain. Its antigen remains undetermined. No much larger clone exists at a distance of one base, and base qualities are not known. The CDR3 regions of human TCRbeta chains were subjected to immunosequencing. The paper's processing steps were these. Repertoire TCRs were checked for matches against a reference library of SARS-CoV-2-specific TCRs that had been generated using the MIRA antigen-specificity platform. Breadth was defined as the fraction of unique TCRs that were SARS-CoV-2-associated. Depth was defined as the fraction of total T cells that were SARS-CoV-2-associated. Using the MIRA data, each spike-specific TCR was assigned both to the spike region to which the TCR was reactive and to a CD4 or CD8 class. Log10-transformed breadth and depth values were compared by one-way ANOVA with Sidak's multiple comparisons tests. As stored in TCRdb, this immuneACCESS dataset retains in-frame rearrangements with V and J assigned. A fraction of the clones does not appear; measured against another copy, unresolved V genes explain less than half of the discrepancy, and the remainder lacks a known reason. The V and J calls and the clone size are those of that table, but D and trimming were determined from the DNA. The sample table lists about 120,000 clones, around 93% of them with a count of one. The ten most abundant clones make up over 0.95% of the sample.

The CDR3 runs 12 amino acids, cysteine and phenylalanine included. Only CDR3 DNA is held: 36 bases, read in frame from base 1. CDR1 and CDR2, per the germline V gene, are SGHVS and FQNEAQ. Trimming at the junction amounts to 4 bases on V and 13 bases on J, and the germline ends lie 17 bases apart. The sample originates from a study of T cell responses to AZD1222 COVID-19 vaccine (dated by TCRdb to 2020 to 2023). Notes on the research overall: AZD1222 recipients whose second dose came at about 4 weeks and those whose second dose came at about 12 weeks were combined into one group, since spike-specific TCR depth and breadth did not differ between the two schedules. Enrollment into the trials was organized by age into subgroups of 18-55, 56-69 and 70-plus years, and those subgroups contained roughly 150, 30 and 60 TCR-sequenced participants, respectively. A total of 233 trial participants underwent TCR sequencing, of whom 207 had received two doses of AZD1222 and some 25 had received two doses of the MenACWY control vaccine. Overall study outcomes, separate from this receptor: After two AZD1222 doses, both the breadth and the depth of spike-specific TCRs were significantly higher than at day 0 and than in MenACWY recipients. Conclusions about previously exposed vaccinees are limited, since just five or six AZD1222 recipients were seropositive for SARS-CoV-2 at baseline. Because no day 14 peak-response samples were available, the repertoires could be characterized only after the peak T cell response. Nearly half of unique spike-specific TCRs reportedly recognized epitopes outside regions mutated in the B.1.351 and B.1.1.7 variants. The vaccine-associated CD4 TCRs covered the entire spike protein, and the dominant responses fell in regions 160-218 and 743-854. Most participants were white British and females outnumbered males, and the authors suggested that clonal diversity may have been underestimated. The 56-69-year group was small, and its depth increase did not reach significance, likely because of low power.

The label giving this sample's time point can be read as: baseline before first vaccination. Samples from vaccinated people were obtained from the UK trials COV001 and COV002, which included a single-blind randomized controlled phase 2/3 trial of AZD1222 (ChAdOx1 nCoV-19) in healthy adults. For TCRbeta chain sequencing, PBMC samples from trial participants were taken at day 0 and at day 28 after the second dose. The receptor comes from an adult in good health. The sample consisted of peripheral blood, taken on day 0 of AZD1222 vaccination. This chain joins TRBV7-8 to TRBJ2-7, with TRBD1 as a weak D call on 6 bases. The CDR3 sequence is CASSSLPGHHYF. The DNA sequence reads TGTGCCAGCAGCTCATTACCGGGACACCATTACTTC.